A single sample is the source of the 18 T cell receptor beta chains below, sequenced in a study of T-cell reconstitution after alpha-beta-depleted transplantation in children. A TCRbeta library incorporating unique molecular identifiers was prepared. MiXCR, run by TCRdb on the PCR reads, gives a single entry per CDR3 protein. This table has more than 100,000 distinct CDR3 sequences, 23% appearing once. The sequenced sample was PBMCs, mostly from graft donor cells, obtained 180 days after TCRalphabeta/CD19-depleted stem cell transplant. These receptors were obtained from a male patient under 10 years old who had a stem cell transplant for chronic granulomatous disease, so the T cells may come from the graft donor.

This clonotype was counted a few times. V gene TRBV20-1 combines with J gene TRBJ2-3, with 8 bases identical to TRBD2. J lost 5 bases, V lost 6 bases, and 13 bases had no gene match. This CDR3 spans 15 amino acids. Germline-derived CDR1 and CDR2 are DFQATT and SNEGSKA (reference sequence). The CDR3 bases are TGCAGTGCCCACTCTTTAGCGGGAAAGCAAGATACGCAGTATTTT. Translated: CSAHSLAGKQDTQYF.

The CDR3 loop is CSARSGAVAYEQYF. DNA of the CDR3: TGCAGTGCTAGAAGCGGGGCGGTCGCCTACGAGCAGTACTTC. V usage is TRBV20-1 and J usage is TRBJ2-7, with 7 bases identical to TRBD2. The CDR3 covers 14 residues. J gave up 2 bases and V 2 bases, and 6 bases lay outside the gene matches. The germline CDR1 and CDR2 sequences are DFQATT and SNEGSKA (reference sequence).

This clonotype showed up just a few times. CDR3 nucleotide sequence: TGCGCCAGCAGCCAAGTCGCGGGGGCTGGAAACACCATATATTTT. Protein product: CASSQVAGAGNTIYF. The chain joins TRBV4-3 to TRBJ1-3; tentatively, D is TRBD1 (5 bases). Trimming shortened V by 1 base and J by 2 bases, and 9 bases separated the two germline ends. This CDR3 has 15 residues. Per the germline V gene, CDR1 is LGHNA and CDR2 is YSLEER.

The chain is built from TRBV7-9 and TRBJ2-2; no clear D. CDR1 and CDR2 (germline): SEHNR, FQNEAQ (reference sequence). The V end lost 5 bases, the J end lost 3 bases, and 7 bases lay between the germline ends. The CDR3 runs 13 residues. The CDR3 sequence: CASSPYYTGELFF. DNA of the CDR3: TGTGCCAGCAGCCCTTACTACACCGGGGAGCTGTTTTTT.

CDR3 bases: TGCGCCAGCAGCCAAGATCTGGGGACGGGGAACACCGGGGAGCTGTTTTTT. Protein product: CASSQDLGTGNTGELFF. The rearrangement uses TRBV4-3 and TRBJ2-2; D may match TRBD1 or TRBD2 (5 bases each). Germline V gives CDR1 LGHNA, CDR2 YSLEER. This CDR3 region has 17 residues. V was pared by 0 bases and J by 1 base, with 12 bases between.

V usage is TRBV12-3 or TRBV12-4 and J usage is TRBJ1-5; D uncertain. There are 13 residues in the CDR3. Deletions cut 4 bases from V and 4 bases from J, with 8 bases between. CDR3 DNA: TGTGCCAGCAGTTCTCGACCAAATCAGCCCCAGCATTTT. Translating gives CASSSRPNQPQHF.

The CDR3 DNA reads as TGTGCCAGCAGCGTAGATGGACTTGCTGGGACTGAAGCTTTCTTT. Its translation: CASSVDGLAGTEAFF. The chain uses TRBV9 and TRBJ1-1; no clear D gene. From germline, CDR1 is SGDLS and CDR2 YYNGEE. The CDR3 covers 15 residues. Trimming pared 0 bases from V and 5 bases from J, leaving 14 bases between. The full variable domain, with the rest looked up from reference TRBV9 and TRBJ1-1, is DSGVTQTPKHLITATGQRVTLRCSPRSGDLSVYWYQQSLDQGLQFLIQYYNGEERAKGNILERFSAQQFPDLHSELNLSSLELGDSALYFCASSVDGLAGTEAFFGQGTRLTVV.

This clonotype was counted ten times or more. The chain links TRBV5-1 to TRBJ2-3; weak D call: TRBD1 (6 bases). Trimming took 4 bases from V and 2 from J, leaving 20 bases between them. There are 17 residues in the CDR3. The germline CDR1 and CDR2 sequences are SGHRS and YFSETQ. The CDR3 nucleotides are TGCGCCAGCAGCGGCAACCCCGGGACACAACTCACAGATACGCAGTATTTT. Translated, it gives CASSGNPGTQLTDTQYF.

This sequence joins TRBV12-3 or TRBV12-4 and TRBJ2-3; 10 nucleotides agree with TRBD2. The CDR3 sequence is 13 residues long. J lost 6 bases, V lost 10 bases, and 7 bases had no gene match. The CDR3, as DNA: TGTGCCAACAAGAATAGCGGGGGGGATACGCAGTATTTT. As protein: CANKNSGGDTQYF.

This clonotype was detected ten times or more. The chain employs TRBV5-5 and TRBJ2-5, with 9 bases aligning to TRBD2. There are 14 residues in the CDR3. The V gene end was trimmed by 1 base and the J gene end by 5 bases; junction bases not matched to a gene: 3. CDR1 SGHKS and CDR2 YYEKEE come from the germline V gene (reference sequence). The chain's CDR3 is CASSLLAGEETQYF. The CDR3 nucleotides are TGTGCCAGCAGCTTGTTAGCGGGAGAGGAGACCCAGTACTTC.

The chain combines TRBV5-1 with TRBJ1-6; no clear D gene. Per the germline V gene, CDR1 is SGHRS and CDR2 is YFSETQ. The CDR3 extends over 14 amino acids. The V gene lost 0 bases and the J gene lost 9 bases, with 10 bases spanning the gap. CDR3 amino acids: CASSLATVGSPLHF. In nucleotides, the CDR3 is TGCGCCAGCAGCTTGGCTACAGTTGGTTCACCCCTCCACTTT.

This clonotype was recorded at least ten times. The chain has TRBV20-1 and TRBJ1-2, with unresolved D. Germline V gene data show CDR1 as DFQATT and CDR2 as SNEGSKA (reference sequence). The CDR3 totals 13 residues. V was cut by 5 bases and J by 0 bases, with 10 bases left in between. CDR3 loop: CSAPKPANYGYTF. The DNA of the CDR3 is TGCAGTGCTCCCAAGCCGGCTAACTATGGCTACACCTTC.

This clonotype was observed at least ten times. This rearrangement joins TRBV20-1 to TRBJ1-5; D is ambiguous. The CDR3 is made up of 12 amino acids. V was cut by 3 bases and J by 10 bases, with 13 bases left in between. Germline assignment: CDR1 DFQATT and CDR2 SNEGSKA (reference sequence). In DNA, the CDR3 is TGCAGTGCTAGCGTCGGAGTTAACCCCCAGCATTTT. Amino acid sequence: CSASVGVNPQHF.

This clonotype has only a few counts. The V and J genes are TRBV5-1 and TRBJ2-5; D gene unclear. The CDR3 is 18 residues long. From germline, CDR1 is SGHRS and CDR2 YFSETQ. Trimming removed 0 bases from V and 0 bases from J, with 18 bases in between. Here the CDR3 DNA reads TGCGCCAGCAGCTTGGGGCAGCTTTCACTATCGTACCAAGAGACCCAGTACTTC. It is translated as CASSLGQLSLSYQETQYF.

This clonotype was seen ten or more times. This rearrangement joins TRBV5-1 to TRBJ2-1; D is possibly TRBD1 (6 bases). CDR3 length: 14 amino acids. Germline loops: CDR1 SGHRS, CDR2 YFSETQ. Deletions cut 4 bases from V and 3 bases from J, with 11 bases between. The CDR3 coding sequence is TGCGCCAGCAGCCCGTGGGACAACTACAATGAGCAGTTCTTC. It codes for CASSPWDNYNEQFF. Based on the CDR3 plus reference TRBV5-1 and TRBJ2-1, the full variable domain is KAGVTQTPRYLIKTRGQQVTLSCSPISGHRSVSWYQQTPGQGLQFLFEYFSETQRNKGNFPGRFSGRQFSNSRSEMNVSTLELGDSALYLCASSPWDNYNEQFFGPGTRLTVL.

V and J are TRBV3-1 and TRBJ2-5; tentatively, D is TRBD2 (6 bases). CDR3 length: 15 amino acids. Germline assignment: CDR1 LGHDT and CDR2 YNNKEL (reference sequence). Trimming shortened V by 0 bases and J by 3 bases, and 11 bases separated the two germline ends. CDR3 nucleotide sequence: TGTGCCAGCAGCCAAGACAGGGAGGTCGAAGAGACCCAGTACTTC. Translated, it gives CASSQDREVEETQYF.

This clonotype was counted many times. This chain uses TRBV6-5 with TRBJ2-7, with TRBD1 identical over 8 bases. The CDR3 spans 12 residues. In germline, CDR1 is MNHEY, CDR2 SVGAGI. V lost 8 bases and J lost 2; bases outside the gene matches: 2. This CDR3 is CASGQGPYEQYF. The CDR3 coding sequence is TGTGCCAGCGGACAGGGACCCTACGAGCAGTACTTC.

This clonotype was counted at least ten times. This chain uses TRBV20-1 with TRBJ1-2, with 9 bases aligning to TRBD1. This CDR3 has 12 residues. V lost 3 bases to trimming and J lost 4 bases; unmatched junction nucleotides: 0. CDR1 DFQATT and CDR2 SNEGSKA come from the germline V gene (reference sequence). Written as DNA, the CDR3 is TGCAGTGCTAGGGGACAGGGCTATGGCTACACCTTC. Translation: CSARGQGYGYTF.